The 6 T cell receptor beta chains in this list originate from one sample, sequenced in a study of blood T cell repertoires in COVID-19. Data came from immunoSEQ multiplex PCR; TCRdb stores just in-frame clones and leaves some out. Of fewer than 450,000 clones in the sample, roughly 90% are singletons; the top ten hold more than 1%. Sequencing input: PBMCs or T cells enriched from blood (not recorded which). All receptors derive from a woman aged 25-40 years who had recovered from COVID-19.

The CDR3 region is CASSFGGRTGELFF. In nucleotides, the CDR3 is TGTGCCAGCAGCTTCGGGGGGCGTACCGGGGAGCTGTTTTTT. The chain couples TRBV7-9 to TRBJ2-2, with a tentative D call TRBD2 (7 bases). CDR1 is SEHNR and CDR2 is FQNEAQ in the germline V gene (reference sequence). The germline V and J ends were trimmed by 3 bases and 5 bases, with 10 bases remaining between them. This CDR3 is 14 amino acids long.

The chain recombines TRBV29-1 with TRBJ2-2, with 9 bases fitting TRBD1. In germline, CDR1 is SQVTM, CDR2 ANQGSEA. The V and J ends lost 0 bases and 6 bases, in that order; junction bases with no gene match: 11. This CDR3 comprises 17 residues. DNA for the CDR3: TGCAGCGTTGAAGATTCGACGGGACAGGGTTTCGCCGGGGAGCTGTTTTTT. Encoded protein: CSVEDSTGQGFAGELFF.

This clone has a count of ten or more. The chain employs TRBV11-1 and TRBJ2-2, with 15 bases aligning to TRBD2. With V trimmed by 4 bases and J by 9 bases, 6 bases remained unmatched. CDR3 length: 16 residues. Germline assignment: CDR1 SGHAT and CDR2 FQDESV (reference sequence). CDR3 protein: CASSSGLAGGNRELFF. CDR3 coding DNA: TGTGCCAGCAGCTCTGGACTAGCGGGGGGGAATCGGGAGCTGTTTTTT.

The chain is built from TRBV29-1 and TRBJ1-2, with D maybe TRBD1 (6 bases). The CDR3 has 14 amino acids. V dropped 6 bases and J dropped 4 bases, with 18 bases sitting between them. Per germline, CDR1 SQVTM and CDR2 ANQGSEA. DNA of the CDR3: TGCAGCGTCCTGCACCGTGACAGGAGCTATGGCTACACCTTC. It specifies CSVLHRDRSYGYTF.

The chain is built from TRBV23-1 and TRBJ1-5, with 9 bases identical to TRBD1. TRBV23-1 is known as an ORF, though its function is uncertain. The trim removed 2 bases at V and 4 bases at J, leaving 6 bases unmatched. The CDR3 has 16 amino acids. The CDR3 region is CASSQRDRVRNQPQHF. The DNA for the CDR3 is TGCGCCAGCAGTCAAAGGGACAGGGTCAGAAATCAGCCCCAGCATTTT.

The count of this clone is one. V and J are TRBV28 and TRBJ2-2, with 8 bases matching TRBD1. There are 14 residues in the CDR3. V was clipped by 8 bases and J by 0 bases; unmatched bases: 2. Germline CDR1 MDHEN, CDR2 SYDVKM. The CDR3 loop is CASQTGANTGELFF. DNA for the CDR3: TGTGCCAGCCAGACAGGGGCGAACACCGGGGAGCTGTTTTTT. The variable domain in full, with the rest retrieved from reference TRBV28 and TRBJ2-2, is DVKVTQSSRYLVKRTGEKVFLECVQDMDHENMFWYRQDPGLGLRLIYFSYDVKMKEKGDIPEGYSVSREKKERFSLILESASTNQTSMYLCASQTGANTGELFFGEGSRLTVL.